This is a list of T cell receptor beta chains from one sample in a study of cytomegalovirus exposure and HLA in healthy donors. Sequencing used immunoSEQ multiplex PCR; TCRdb keeps in-frame clones, though not all of them. The table includes approximately 200,000 clones, almost 85% detected once. Material: PBMCs. These receptor sequences come from a woman in her 50s in good health and CMV-seronegative. CDR3s include the opening cysteine and the closing phenylalanine or tryptophan. The order of the fields is V gene, D gene, clone size, J gene, CDR3 protein, CDR3 DNA. The D gene is left open where the match is weak. Not all rows give a size; the values are once, few, many and, for expanded clones, a class.

V gene: TRBV5-1; D gene: NA; clone size: NA; J gene: TRBJ2-3; CDR3 protein: CASSTAGASTDTQYF; CDR3 DNA: TGCGCCAGCAGCACCGCGGGGGCTAGCACAGATACGCAGTATTTT
V gene: TRBV27; D gene: NA; clone size: few; J gene: TRBJ1-1; CDR3 protein: CASSLYRGTEAFF; CDR3 DNA: TGTGCCAGCAGTTTATATAGGGGCACTGAAGCTTTCTTT
V gene: TRBV6-4; D gene: TRBD2; clone size: once; J gene: TRBJ2-2; CDR3 protein: CATRLAGNTGELFF; CDR3 DNA: TGTGCCACCCGACTAGCGGGTAACACCGGGGAGCTGTTTTTT
V gene: TRBV7-2; D gene: NA; clone size: NA; J gene: TRBJ1-1; CDR3 protein: CASSSGGGYIGAFF; CDR3 DNA: TGTGCCAGCAGCTCAGGAGGCGGATATATTGGAGCTTTCTTT
V gene: TRBV5-1; D gene: TRBD1; clone size: NA; J gene: TRBJ1-2; CDR3 protein: CASSLTTAGGGYGYTF; CDR3 DNA: TGCGCCAGCAGCTTGACCACTGCAGGGGGCGGCTATGGCTACACCTTC
V gene: TRBV19; D gene: NA; clone size: NA; J gene: TRBJ2-7; CDR3 protein: CASSPRAFAYEQYF; CDR3 DNA: TGTGCCAGTAGCCCCAGGGCGTTCGCCTACGAGCAGTACTTC
V gene: TRBV5-1; D gene: TRBD1; clone size: NA; J gene: TRBJ2-2; CDR3 protein: CASTISGTGNTGELFF; CDR3 DNA: TGCGCCAGCACTATCTCCGGGACAGGGAATACCGGGGAGCTGTTTTTT
V gene: TRBV27; D gene: TRBD1; clone size: once; J gene: TRBJ2-2; CDR3 protein: CASQPRTGTGELFF; CDR3 DNA: TGTGCCAGCCAACCCCGGACAGGCACCGGGGAGCTGTTTTTT
V gene: TRBV15; D gene: NA; clone size: once; J gene: TRBJ2-5; CDR3 protein: CATSRDRSKETQYF; CDR3 DNA: TGTGCCACCAGCAGAGACAGGTCCAAGGAGACCCAGTACTTC
V gene: TRBV27; D gene: NA; clone size: NA; J gene: TRBJ2-1; CDR3 protein: CASSLRTDRYNEQFF; CDR3 DNA: TGTGCCAGCAGTTTACGGACAGATAGATACAATGAGCAGTTCTTC
V gene: TRBV10-2; D gene: NA; clone size: NA; J gene: TRBJ1-5; CDR3 protein: CASRQINQPQHF; CDR3 DNA: TGCGCCAGCAGACAGATCAATCAGCCCCAGCATTTT
V gene: TRBV25-1; D gene: NA; clone size: NA; J gene: TRBJ2-7; CDR3 protein: CASAKSKGRGPVDEQYF; CDR3 DNA: TGTGCCAGCGCTAAATCAAAAGGCAGGGGTCCGGTAGACGAGCAGTACTTC
V gene: TRBV7-2; D gene: TRBD2; clone size: NA; J gene: TRBJ2-7; CDR3 protein: CASSSPSLTSGSEQYF; CDR3 DNA: TGTGCCAGCAGCTCCCCGTCCCTGACTAGCGGGAGCGAGCAGTACTTC
V gene: TRBV5-1; D gene: TRBD2; clone size: NA; J gene: TRBJ2-1; CDR3 protein: CASSPTRLAGGFSYNEQFF; CDR3 DNA: TGCGCCAGCAGCCCCACGAGGCTAGCGGGAGGGTTTTCCTACAATGAGCAGTTCTTC
V gene: TRBV7-9; D gene: TRBD1; clone size: NA; J gene: TRBJ1-3; CDR3 protein: CSSSYSGGLPGNTIYF; CDR3 DNA: TGTTCCAGCAGCTATTCAGGGGGCCTACCTGGAAACACCATATATTTT
V gene: TRBV4-2; D gene: TRBD2; clone size: NA; J gene: TRBJ2-7; CDR3 protein: CASSRGLPSNEQYF; CDR3 DNA: TGTGCCAGCTCACGGGGACTACCCTCAAACGAGCAGTACTTC
V gene: TRBV7-7; D gene: NA; clone size: once; J gene: TRBJ2-1; CDR3 protein: CASSPTAQGGQFF; CDR3 DNA: TGTGCCAGCAGCCCCACAGCCCAGGGGGGGCAGTTCTTC
V gene: TRBV2; D gene: NA; clone size: few; J gene: TRBJ1-2; CDR3 protein: CASRTGTNYGYTF; CDR3 DNA: TGTGCCAGCAGGACCGGGACAAATTATGGCTACACCTTC
V gene: TRBV7-2; D gene: NA; clone size: NA; J gene: TRBJ2-7; CDR3 protein: CASSSNPGLYIEQYF; CDR3 DNA: TGTGCCAGCAGCTCAAATCCGGGACTTTATATCGAGCAGTACTTC
V gene: TRBV27; D gene: TRBD2; clone size: NA; J gene: TRBJ2-2; CDR3 protein: CASSSKSGTLFRGELFF; CDR3 DNA: TGTGCCAGCAGTTCAAAAAGCGGGACTCTCTTTCGCGGGGAGCTGTTTTTT
V gene: TRBV27; D gene: TRBD1; clone size: NA; J gene: TRBJ2-7; CDR3 protein: CASSTTGGGYEQYF; CDR3 DNA: TGTGCCAGCAGCACAACAGGGGGCGGGTACGAGCAGTACTTC
V gene: TRBV15; D gene: NA; clone size: NA; J gene: TRBJ1-2; CDR3 protein: CATSRPGGLYGYTF; CDR3 DNA: TGTGCCACCAGCAGACCAGGAGGTCTCTATGGCTACACCTTC
V gene: TRBV18; D gene: NA; clone size: NA; J gene: TRBJ1-2; CDR3 protein: CASSPFWQSEFNYGYTF; CDR3 DNA: TGTGCCAGCTCACCGTTTTGGCAGTCGGAGTTTAACTATGGCTACACCTTC
V gene: TRBV15; D gene: NA; clone size: once; J gene: TRBJ1-4; CDR3 protein: CATSRGLSDEKLFF; CDR3 DNA: TGTGCCACCAGCAGAGGCCTGAGCGATGAAAAACTGTTTTTT
V gene: TRBV28; D gene: TRBD2; clone size: NA; J gene: TRBJ2-5; CDR3 protein: CASIPLSSGSETQYF; CDR3 DNA: TGTGCCAGCATCCCATTGTCTAGCGGTTCAGAGACCCAGTACTTC
V gene: TRBV5-1; D gene: TRBD1; clone size: NA; J gene: TRBJ2-7; CDR3 protein: CASRFGTGESYEQYF; CDR3 DNA: TGCGCCAGCAGATTTGGGACAGGGGAAAGCTACGAGCAGTACTTC
V gene: TRBV30; D gene: TRBD1; clone size: NA; J gene: TRBJ1-1; CDR3 protein: CAWSGQVAEAFF; CDR3 DNA: TGTGCCTGGAGCGGACAGGTAGCTGAAGCTTTCTTT
V gene: TRBV30; D gene: TRBD1; clone size: NA; J gene: TRBJ2-5; CDR3 protein: CAWGRGRGETQYF; CDR3 DNA: TGTGCCTGGGGCAGGGGGCGCGGGGAGACCCAGTACTTC
V gene: TRBV4-2; D gene: NA; clone size: NA; J gene: TRBJ2-7; CDR3 protein: CASSQGTGAAYEQYF; CDR3 DNA: TGTGCCAGCAGCCAAGGAACGGGAGCTGCCTACGAGCAGTACTTC
V gene: TRBV28; D gene: NA; clone size: NA; J gene: TRBJ1-1; CDR3 protein: CASSLSHREGAFF; CDR3 DNA: TGTGCCAGCAGTTTATCTCACAGGGAAGGGGCTTTCTTT
V gene: TRBV6-1; D gene: TRBD1; clone size: NA; J gene: TRBJ1-2; CDR3 protein: CASTSRTGLNYGYTF; CDR3 DNA: TGTGCCAGCACCAGTCGGACAGGGTTGAACTATGGCTACACCTTC
V gene: TRBV5-1; D gene: NA; clone size: NA; J gene: TRBJ2-6; CDR3 protein: CASSFASSGANVLTF; CDR3 DNA: TGCGCCAGCAGCTTCGCGAGCTCTGGGGCCAACGTCCTGACTTTC
V gene: TRBV28; D gene: TRBD2; clone size: NA; J gene: TRBJ2-7; CDR3 protein: CASSLTTAGEEGEQYF; CDR3 DNA: TGTGCCAGCAGCCTTACCACAGCGGGAGAGGAGGGGGAGCAGTACTTC
V gene: TRBV27; D gene: TRBD1; clone size: NA; J gene: TRBJ1-1; CDR3 protein: CASSLSWAGGRDTEAFF; CDR3 DNA: TGTGCCAGCAGTTTATCATGGGCAGGGGGCCGTGACACTGAAGCTTTCTTT
V gene: TRBV29-1; D gene: TRBD1; clone size: NA; J gene: TRBJ1-4; CDR3 protein: CSVGTGGYNEKLFF; CDR3 DNA: TGCAGCGTAGGAACAGGGGGCTATAACGAAAAACTGTTTTTT
V gene: TRBV6-5; D gene: NA; clone size: NA; J gene: TRBJ1-1; CDR3 protein: CASRTGPNTEAFF; CDR3 DNA: TGTGCCAGCAGAACAGGGCCGAACACTGAAGCTTTCTTT
V gene: TRBV7-9; D gene: NA; clone size: NA; J gene: TRBJ1-1; CDR3 protein: CSSSPDIRATEAFF; CDR3 DNA: TGTTCCAGCAGCCCAGACATTAGAGCTACTGAAGCTTTCTTT
V gene: TRBV27; D gene: NA; clone size: NA; J gene: TRBJ2-7; CDR3 protein: CASSLGSPYEQYF; CDR3 DNA: TGTGCCAGCAGTTTAGGGAGTCCCTACGAGCAGTACTTC
V gene: TRBV7-3; D gene: NA; clone size: NA; J gene: TRBJ1-5; CDR3 protein: CASSLPPGLAENQPQHF; CDR3 DNA: TGTGCCAGCAGCTTACCCCCGGGACTGGCTGAGAATCAGCCCCAGCATTTT
V gene: TRBV28; D gene: TRBD1; clone size: NA; J gene: TRBJ2-4; CDR3 protein: CASSRTGSGKNIQYF; CDR3 DNA: TGTGCCAGCAGCCGGACAGGGTCTGGCAAAAACATTCAGTACTTC
V gene: TRBV27; D gene: NA; clone size: NA; J gene: TRBJ2-7; CDR3 protein: CASSQANSYEQYF; CDR3 DNA: TGTGCCAGCAGCCAGGCGAACTCCTACGAGCAGTACTTC
V gene: TRBV5-1; D gene: TRBD1; clone size: once; J gene: TRBJ1-2; CDR3 protein: CASSLAPTGGLMRHTF; CDR3 DNA: TGCGCCAGCAGCTTGGCCCCTACAGGGGGCTTGATGCGTCACACCTTC
V gene: TRBV7-9; D gene: TRBD2; clone size: few; J gene: TRBJ2-1; CDR3 protein: CASSLVRGSRNNEQFF; CDR3 DNA: TGTGCCAGCAGCTTAGTTCGCGGGAGTCGTAACAATGAGCAGTTCTTC
V gene: TRBV11-3; D gene: NA; clone size: NA; J gene: TRBJ2-3; CDR3 protein: CASSLTESSTDTQYF; CDR3 DNA: TGTGCCAGCAGTCTCACCGAGTCTAGCACAGATACGCAGTATTTT
V gene: TRBV5-4; D gene: TRBD2; clone size: NA; J gene: TRBJ2-3; CDR3 protein: CASSSTSVPTDTQYF; CDR3 DNA: TGTGCCAGCAGCTCGACTAGCGTTCCCACAGATACGCAGTATTTT
V gene: TRBV7-9; D gene: NA; clone size: NA; J gene: TRBJ1-5; CDR3 protein: CSSSLAAGDQPQHF; CDR3 DNA: TGTTCCAGCAGCTTAGCGGCAGGGGATCAGCCCCAGCATTTT
V gene: TRBV15; D gene: NA; clone size: NA; J gene: TRBJ2-1; CDR3 protein: CAIRDSAVFSYNEQFF; CDR3 DNA: TGTGCCATCAGAGACTCCGCGGTGTTCTCCTACAATGAGCAGTTCTTC
V gene: TRBV7-9; D gene: NA; clone size: few; J gene: TRBJ1-1; CDR3 protein: CASSLTGNTEAFF; CDR3 DNA: TGTGCCAGCAGCTTAACAGGGAACACTGAAGCTTTCTTT
V gene: TRBV28; D gene: TRBD1; clone size: NA; J gene: TRBJ2-5; CDR3 protein: CASSFTGTGIRETQYF; CDR3 DNA: TGTGCCAGCAGTTTTACTGGGACAGGGATTAGGGAGACCCAGTACTTC